This T cell receptor beta chain was recovered during a study of T cell repertoires in cytomegalovirus infection. At the level of the study: Use of recently identified HLA-C-restricted and well-studied HLA-B-restricted CMV epitopes was part of the study. Shared public TCR beta signatures pointed to both CMV infection and a matching HLA type.

General study results and limits: People with CMV and the relevant HLA were identified by cumulative public TCR beta family frequency. CMV-specific TCR beta clonotypes restricted by HLA-C dominated the ex vivo response.

This CDR3 comprises 16 residues. With 4 bases clipped from V and 2 bases from J, the junction kept 10 bases outside the gene matches. CDR1 is SGHAT, CDR2 FQNNGV, per germline. About this clonotype itself: Its matching antigen is unknown.

MiXCR was run by TCRdb on the reads, yielding one entry per CDR3 protein. This table has around 430,000 distinct CDR3 sequences, approximately 46% appearing once. The specimen was cultured PBMCs, collected from culture after CMV antigen stimulation. The chain has TRBV11-2 and TRBJ1-1, with 7 bases matching TRBD1. This TCR was recovered from a human donor in good health (CMV status not recorded). Some clones in this sample may be carry-over from other donors' samples. Written as DNA, the CDR3 is TGTGCCAGCAGCTCGGGGACAGCGAACCAAAACACTGAAGCTTTCTTT. Its protein product is CASSSGTANQNTEAFF.